This T cell receptor (beta chain) came from a study of cytomegalovirus exposure and HLA in healthy donors (dated by TCRdb to between 2016 and 2019). About the study as a whole: According to a later analysis, one platform produced both the approximately 110 validation repertoires and the 670 or so repertoires of the first cohort. The study aimed to test whether cataloging public T cell receptors could reveal signatures of past pathogen exposure. Besides the first cohort of 666 subjects, a separate validation cohort made up of 120 different subjects was used. To predict cytomegalovirus infection status, the study brought together high-throughput TCR immunosequencing, statistical association of individual TCRs with disease status, and machine learning. Results the study describes overall, beyond this receptor: The classifier was reported to diagnose cytomegalovirus status with high specificity and sensitivity in both the original cohort and the validation cohort. The validation cohort had no HLA typing available for a later analysis, so co-occurrence within that cohort was assessed over all 130 or so repertoires. The study listed 150 to 200 TCR beta chains as associated with cytomegalovirus. In a later analysis, TCRs clustered in the first cohort were found to also tend to co-occur in the roughly 110 validation repertoires, with 85% to 95% of cluster scores above 0. Across donors, most TCR sequences were observed very rarely, whereas some public TCRs were present in many individuals. In vitro tests confirmed that a few of the cytomegalovirus-associated TCR beta chains recognize cytomegalovirus antigens. The authors suggested that the approach could potentially be generalized to other disease states and immunological phenotypes.

Library method: the immunoSEQ multiplex PCR assay. In the paper's pipeline: To diagnose cytomegalovirus status from the catalog of TCR beta chain sequences, a statistical classification framework was built. Not all clones reach the TCRdb copy of this immuneACCESS table, which keeps in-frame sequences only. Checked studies attribute under half of the gap to unresolved V genes and leave the rest unexplained. That table supplies the V and J calls and clone size; D and trimming were determined from the DNA. The sample contains 150,000 to 200,000 clones, about nine tenths of them found a single time. 6% to 8% of the sample is taken by the ten largest. Donors formed part of the validation cohort, which comprised 120 subjects and was distinct from the first cohort of 690 or so subjects. The CDR3 covers 12 residues, taking in both the cysteine and the phenylalanine. Only the CDR3 portion is preserved as DNA: 36 bases, with reading frame beginning at the first base. CDR1 MNHNY and CDR2 SVGAGI were looked up in the germline V gene (reference sequence). A distance of 8 bases separates the germline ends of V and J, which lose 8 bases and 1 base respectively.

On this clone itself: Its antigen is currently not known. No much larger clone is present one base from it, and per-base qualities are unavailable.

Specimen: PBMCs. The V gene is TRBV6-6 and the J gene is TRBJ2-5; the D element could tentatively be TRBD1 or TRBD2, as 5 bases agree for each. The sequence came from a man in his thirties or forties in good health and CMV-seropositive. This receptor carries the CDR3 CASSGAQETQYF. The nucleotide sequence is TGTGCCAGCTCCGGGGCCCAAGAGACCCAGTACTTC.